This T cell receptor (beta chain) was obtained from a study of T cell repertoires in cytomegalovirus infection. Background on the study: Indicated by public TCR beta signatures were CMV infection and matching HLA type.

The CDR3 runs to 12 residues. Germline CDR1 is MNHEY and CDR2 is SVGEGT. General observations from the study: HLA-C-restricted CMV-specific TCR beta clonotypes prevailed in the ex vivo response.

TCRdb processed the reads anew with MiXCR; each CDR3 protein has one entry. Altogether more than 95,000 distinct CDR3 sequences are present, about 31% being singletons, with the ten largest covering roughly 50%. On this clonotype itself: The antigen remains unidentified. At one boundary the junction diverges from the germline segment, which might be a read error.

The receptor was derived from a human donor in good health (CMV status not recorded). Some clones in this sample may be carry-over from other donors' samples. The chain uses TRBV6-2 or TRBV6-3 and TRBJ2-3, with 7 bases aligning to TRBD1. Sequencing used CD8+ T cells from cultured PBMCs, obtained from culture after CMV antigen stimulation. Here the CDR3 reads CASSYGTATQYF. The CDR3 nucleotides read TGTGCCAGCAGTTACGGGACAGCTACGCAGTATTTT.